The 29 T cell receptor beta chains given below trace back to one sample, sequenced in a study of graft-versus-host responses after intestinal transplantation. For these TCRs, the target antigens are not known. This table comes from immunoSEQ multiplex PCR, and its TCRdb copy is limited to in-frame clones, with some not included. The sample includes nearly 90,000 clones, around 83% of them seen just once. This specimen was unstimulated CD8+ T cells sorted from spleen or lymph node cells, taken before intestinal transplant. The receptors come from a human donor who received an intestinal transplant.

The chain employs TRBV2 and TRBJ1-2, with 8 bases aligning to TRBD1. Germline CDR1 is SNHLY and CDR2 is FYNNEI. Trimming took 6 bases from V and 4 from J; bases not matched to a gene: 4. This CDR3 is built from 13 residues. As DNA, the CDR3 is TGTGCCAGCAGGGACAGGGATTTCTATGGCTACACCTTC. It is translated as CASRDRDFYGYTF.

The chain combines TRBV6-6 with TRBJ2-5; possibly TRBD1 for D (5 bases). The CDR3 is 14 residues long. Trimming pared 2 bases from V and 3 bases from J, leaving 10 bases between. Germline V gives CDR1 MNHNY, CDR2 SVGAGI (reference sequence). The CDR3 is CASSYQTEKETQYF. The CDR3 nucleotides read TGTGCCAGCAGTTACCAGACAGAGAAAGAGACCCAGTACTTC.

Details on this clone: Additional DNA sequences in this sample encode the identical CDR3. This chain joins TRBV5-8 and TRBJ2-7, with no clear D. The germline V and J ends were trimmed by 1 base and 3 bases, with 5 bases remaining between them. The CDR3 length is 12 residues. The germline gives CDR1 SGHTS, CDR2 YDEGEE. DNA of the CDR3: TGTGCCAGCAGCTTGCCCAGCTACGAGCAGTACTTC. It is translated as CASSLPSYEQYF.

The V call is TRBV30, the J call TRBJ2-7; D unresolved. Looked up from germline, CDR1 is GTSNPN and CDR2 is SVGIG (reference sequence). The CDR3 loop spans 14 amino acids. V shed 1 base and J shed 3 bases, with 13 bases lying between them. CDR3 residues: CAWSEDSGDYEQYF. The DNA for the CDR3 is TGTGCCTGGAGTGAGGATTCAGGTGACTACGAGCAGTACTTC.

The chain couples TRBV2 to TRBJ2-5, with D unresolved. Germline-derived CDR1 and CDR2 are SNHLY and FYNNEI. The CDR3 is 11 residues long. The germline V and J ends were trimmed by 3 bases and 3 bases, with 2 bases remaining between them. The CDR3: CASSEEETQYF. CDR3 coding DNA: TGTGCCAGCAGTGAGGAAGAGACCCAGTACTTC.

This clone appeared a few times. V gene TRBV19 combines with J gene TRBJ2-7; 7 bases line up with TRBD2. The CDR3 loop spans 13 amino acids. J lost 3 bases, V lost 1 base, and 0 bases had no gene match. Germline assignment: CDR1 LNHDA and CDR2 SQIVND (reference sequence). The CDR3 DNA reads TGTGCCAGTAGTATAGGGACTAGCTACGAGCAGTACTTC. Its translation is CASSIGTSYEQYF.

The V gene is TRBV4-1, the J gene TRBJ2-3; 14 bases agree with TRBD2. The CDR3 extends over 19 amino acids. V lost 5 bases to trimming and J lost 1 base; unmatched junction nucleotides: 11. Germline loops: CDR1 MGHRA, CDR2 YSYEKL. CDR3 nucleotides: TGCGCCAGCAGCGCGGCGGGACTAGCGGGAGTTAGGGGCACAGATACGCAGTATTTT. It codes for CASSAAGLAGVRGTDTQYF.

The CDR3 spells CASSPTTSSTDTQYF. For the CDR3, the DNA is TGTGCCAGCAGTCCTACGACATCTAGCACAGATACGCAGTATTTT. This chain uses TRBV27 with TRBJ2-3; D ambiguous. The V end was cut by 5 bases, the J end by 0 bases, with 12 bases between. The CDR3 extends over 15 amino acids. Germline CDR1 is MNHEY and CDR2 is SMNVEV (reference sequence).

The gene calls are TRBV27 and TRBJ2-7; the D gene could be TRBD1 or TRBD2 (5 bases each). There are 15 residues in the CDR3. CDR1 and CDR2 from the germline V gene are MNHEY and SMNVEV (reference sequence). V was shortened by 5 bases and J by 3 bases, with 17 bases between the two germline ends. The CDR3: CASSPDWGNFYEQYF. CDR3 DNA sequence: TGTGCCAGCAGTCCGGACTGGGGGAACTTCTACGAGCAGTACTTC.

V is TRBV6-1 and J is TRBJ1-2, with D possibly being TRBD1 (5 bases). V was clipped by 5 bases and J by 1 base, with 8 bases between them. The CDR3 contains 13 residues. Per germline, CDR1 MNHNS and CDR2 SASEGT. The CDR3 DNA sequence: TGTGCCAGCAGTCCGGGACTTAACTATGGCTACACCTTC. Translating it yields CASSPGLNYGYTF.

This clone was detected only once. The rearrangement links TRBV13 to TRBJ1-5; D not certain. Germline loops: CDR1 PRHDT, CDR2 FYEKMQ (reference sequence). Trimming left V 2 bases short and J 6 bases short, with 8 bases between. The CDR3 sequence is 13 residues long. The CDR3 is CASSLWGSQPQHF. The CDR3 coding sequence is TGTGCCAGCAGCTTATGGGGTAGTCAGCCCCAGCATTTT. The full variable domain, with the rest looked up from reference TRBV13 and TRBJ1-5, is AAGVIQSPRHLIKEKRETATLKCYPIPRHDTVYWYQQGPGQDPQFLISFYEKMQSDKGSIPDRFSAQQFSDYHSELNMSSLELGDSALYFCASSLWGSQPQHFGDGTRLSIL.

The CDR3 region has the DNA TGCGCCAGCAGCCAGGCAACAGGGGGCTCTCCCAATGAGCAGTTCTTC. Translating gives CASSQATGGSPNEQFF. This sequence joins TRBV4-1 and TRBJ2-1, with 9 bases identical to TRBD1. CDR1 MGHRA and CDR2 YSYEKL come from the germline V gene. The ends lost 3 bases at V and 6 bases at J; junction bases unmatched: 9. CDR3 size: 16 residues.

The chain recombines TRBV4-1 with TRBJ2-3, with 9 nucleotides matching TRBD2. This CDR3 comprises 17 residues. CDR1 and CDR2 (germline): MGHRA, YSYEKL. V dropped 4 bases and J dropped 4; count of bases not matched to a gene: 12. The CDR3 is CASSPSTGGGGADTQYF. CDR3 DNA sequence: TGCGCCAGCAGCCCCTCCACGGGTGGCGGGGGGGCAGATACGCAGTATTTT.

The chain is built from TRBV19 and TRBJ2-1; D is perhaps TRBD2 (6 bases). Trimming took off 3 bases at V and 4 bases at J, with 16 bases between the two ends. CDR1 is LNHDA and CDR2 is SQIVND in the germline V gene (reference sequence). The CDR3 length is 16 residues. Written as DNA, the CDR3 is TGTGCCAGTAGTATCGGGGGACCCCCCAGGTACAATGAGCAGTTCTTC. Translated, it gives CASSIGGPPRYNEQFF.

This clone has only a few counts. V and J are TRBV27 and TRBJ1-5; no clear D. V gave up 2 bases and J gave up 0 bases, with 8 bases separating them. CDR3 size: 15 residues. The germline CDR1 and CDR2 sequences are MNHEY and SMNVEV (reference sequence). As DNA, the CDR3 is TGTGCCAGCAGTTTAATACACTATAGCAATCAGCCCCAGCATTTT. Translating it yields CASSLIHYSNQPQHF.

The chain couples TRBV20-1 to TRBJ2-4; D is undetermined. V was shortened by 6 bases and J by 3 bases, with 6 bases between the two germline ends. The CDR3 is 11 amino acids. Germline lookup yields CDR1 DFQATT and CDR2 SNEGSKA (reference sequence). CDR3 DNA: TGCAGTGCAGATCGCAAAAACATTCAGTACTTC. Residues: CSADRKNIQYF.

V usage is TRBV4-1 and J usage is TRBJ2-2; no reliable D call. V lost 0 bases, J lost 12 bases, and 8 bases lay in between. Germline lookup yields CDR1 MGHRA and CDR2 YSYEKL. The CDR3 extends over 12 amino acids. CDR3 in DNA: TGCGCCAGCAGCCAAGATGGAGTGAAGCTGTTTTTT. Translated: CASSQDGVKLFF.

V usage is TRBV5-1 and J usage is TRBJ2-7; the D call may be TRBD1 or TRBD2 (6 bases each). The CDR3 runs to 14 residues. CDR1 SGHRS and CDR2 YFSETQ come from the germline V gene. V was cut by 4 bases and J by 0 bases, with 11 bases left in between. The DNA for the CDR3 is TGCGCCAGCAGCGGAGGGACAAACTCCTACGAGCAGTACTTC. Translating it yields CASSGGTNSYEQYF.

The gene calls are TRBV10-2 and TRBJ2-2; no reliable D call. CDR3 size: 14 residues. From germline, CDR1 is WSHSY and CDR2 SAAADI. V shed 5 bases and J shed 5 bases, with 12 bases lying between them. CDR3 nucleotides: TGCGCCAGCAGTTTCTGGGGAAGGACCGGGGAGCTGTTTTTT. Encoded protein: CASSFWGRTGELFF.

The V gene is TRBV27, the J gene TRBJ2-3, with D possibly being TRBD2 (5 bases). This CDR3 comprises 15 residues. CDR1 MNHEY and CDR2 SMNVEV come from the germline V gene (reference sequence). V lost 0 bases to trimming and J lost 0 bases, with 7 bases between them. Written as DNA, the CDR3 is TGTGCCAGCAGTTTATCGGGAGAGAGCACAGATACGCAGTATTTT. As protein: CASSLSGESTDTQYF.

The rearrangement uses TRBV27 and TRBJ2-1, with unresolved D. V gave up 4 bases and J gave up 4 bases, with 14 bases separating them. The CDR3 loop spans 15 amino acids. Germline assignment: CDR1 MNHEY and CDR2 SMNVEV (reference sequence). CDR3 sequence reads: CASSSLGGGYNEQFF. The CDR3 DNA reads TGTGCCAGCAGTTCCCTAGGTGGTGGGTACAATGAGCAGTTCTTC.

V is TRBV6-6 and J is TRBJ2-1; D is uncertain. V shed 0 bases and J shed 4 bases, with 10 bases lying between them. The length of the CDR3 is 15 residues. Germline CDR1 and CDR2: MNHNY and SVGAGI (reference sequence). CDR3 in amino acids: CASSYSRQGYNEQFF. The CDR3 nucleotides read TGTGCCAGCAGTTACTCTCGACAAGGGTACAATGAGCAGTTCTTC.

The chain links TRBV5-1 to TRBJ2-5, with 7 bases identical to TRBD1. This CDR3 contains 14 residues. In germline, CDR1 is SGHRS, CDR2 YFSETQ. Losses at the gene ends were 0 bases for V and 6 bases for J; bases not matched to a gene: 5. This chain's CDR3 is CASSLEARGKTQYF. CDR3 bases: TGCGCCAGCAGCTTGGAGGCCAGGGGGAAGACCCAGTACTTC.

This chain links TRBV30 with TRBJ1-5; D uncertain. The V end was cut by 2 bases, the J end by 9 bases, with 17 bases between. CDR1 is GTSNPN and CDR2 is SVGIG in the germline V gene (reference sequence). The CDR3 consists of 14 residues. The CDR3 here is CAWSPAPGLSPQHF. The CDR3 region has the DNA TGTGCCTGGAGTCCCGCGCCGGGGTTGTCGCCCCAGCATTTT.

V usage is TRBV10-3 and J usage is TRBJ2-7, with 7 bases aligning to TRBD1. J lost 6 bases, V lost 2 bases, and 7 bases had no gene match. CDR1 and CDR2 from the germline V gene are ENHRY and SYGVKD. This CDR3 comprises 14 residues. CDR3 DNA sequence: TGTGCCATCAGTGAGAGTGGCAGGGGGTGCGAGCAGTACTTC. This encodes CAISESGRGCEQYF.

J is TRBJ2-3 and V is TRBV4-2; tentatively, D is TRBD1 or TRBD2 (5 bases each). This CDR3 comprises 17 residues. The V and J ends lost 0 bases and 2 bases respectively, with 15 bases between them. Germline V gene lookup returns CDR1 LGHNA and CDR2 YNFKEQ. CDR3 amino acids: CASSQEGWGSFTDTQYF. DNA of the CDR3: TGTGCCAGCAGCCAAGAGGGTTGGGGGTCCTTCACAGATACGCAGTATTTT.

The chain has TRBV10-3 and TRBJ2-1; D gene ambiguous. The CDR3 is made up of 12 amino acids. Trimming took off 2 bases at V and 9 bases at J, with 8 bases between the two ends. Germline V gene sequence: CDR1 ENHRY, CDR2 SYGVKD. The CDR3 loop reads CAISERSTEQFF. In nucleotides, the CDR3 is TGTGCCATCAGTGAGAGAAGTACTGAGCAGTTCTTC.

This chain uses TRBV6-5 with TRBJ2-2; D unclear. The CDR3 runs 11 residues. From germline, CDR1 is MNHEY and CDR2 SVGAGI. V was clipped by 8 bases and J by 11 bases, with 12 bases between them. CDR3: CASGSEAELFF. The DNA for the CDR3 is TGTGCCAGCGGGTCGGAAGCCGAGCTGTTTTTT.

This sequence joins TRBV4-1 and TRBJ2-7, with 11 bases that match TRBD2. This CDR3 comprises 14 residues. Germline trimming cut 4 bases from V and 3 bases from J; bases unmatched to any gene: 2. Per germline, CDR1 MGHRA and CDR2 YSYEKL. The CDR3 spells CASSPGTSGYEQYF. The CDR3 nucleotides read TGCGCCAGCAGCCCTGGGACTAGCGGCTACGAGCAGTACTTC.